These 30 T cell receptor beta chains were sequenced from one sample in a study of shared clonotypes between healthy human individuals. The method was immunoSEQ multiplex PCR; TCRdb's version includes in-frame clones alone and lacks a portion of them. The repertoire holds some 2.1 million clones, with approximately 95% as singletons. Sequenced sample: naive CD4+ T cells sorted from blood. The sample's subset: CD45RA+ positively selected. Source of these receptors: a young man in good health.

This clone is a singleton in its sample. V gene TRBV6-6 combines with J gene TRBJ1-6; D remains unclear. Germline-derived CDR1 and CDR2 are MNHNY and SVGAGI (reference sequence). The CDR3 loop spans 13 amino acids. The V end lost 9 bases, the J end lost 6 bases, and 12 bases lay between the germline ends. As DNA, the CDR3 is TGTGCCAGTTTGGACGAAGCTAATTCACCCCTCCACTTT. Amino acids: CASLDEANSPLHF.

The genes are TRBV10-3 and TRBJ2-2, with 7 bases aligning to TRBD2. The CDR3 sequence is 16 residues long. The V gene end was trimmed by 2 bases and the J gene end by 1 base; junction bases not matched to a gene: 4. CDR1 and CDR2 (germline): ENHRY, SYGVKD. The chain's CDR3 is CAISERASGNTGELFF. The CDR3, as DNA: TGTGCCATCAGTGAGCGTGCTAGCGGGAACACCGGGGAGCTGTTTTTT.

The chain links TRBV18 to TRBJ2-1, with TRBD2 matching over 12 bases. V lost 4 bases and J lost 10; bases outside the gene matches: 8. The CDR3 totals 15 residues. Germline CDR1 and CDR2: KGHSH and LQKENI. The CDR3 sequence is CASSRPSGGASEQFF. The CDR3 DNA reads as TGTGCCAGCTCACGCCCTAGCGGGGGGGCATCGGAGCAGTTCTTC.

This sequence joins TRBV7-2 and TRBJ1-2; D not resolved. This CDR3 has 18 amino acids. The V gene's germline CDR1 is SGHTA and CDR2 FQGNSA. Between the trimmed V and J ends, which lost 0 bases and 1 base, there was a span of 18 bases. This chain's CDR3 is CASSLAQADPLFNYGYTF. In DNA, the CDR3 is TGTGCCAGCAGCTTAGCGCAGGCAGACCCATTATTTAACTATGGCTACACCTTC.

This chain connects TRBV4-2 to TRBJ2-4, with D perhaps being TRBD1 or TRBD2 (7 bases each). The CDR3 covers 19 residues. CDR1 is LGHNA and CDR2 is YNFKEQ in the germline V gene. V lost 0 bases to trimming and J lost 6 bases, with 24 bases between them. CDR3 residues: CASSQDWGGTDSWVNIQYF. CDR3 sequence (DNA): TGTGCCAGCAGCCAAGATTGGGGAGGGACAGATAGTTGGGTAAACATTCAGTACTTC.

This chain joins TRBV4-3 and TRBJ2-2, with D unresolved. The germline gives CDR1 LGHNA, CDR2 YSLEER. The CDR3 sequence is 15 residues long. Trimming took 4 bases from V and 0 from J, leaving 9 bases between them. CDR3 in DNA: TGCGCCAGCAGCCGGGATGCCACGAACACCGGGGAGCTGTTTTTT. This translates into CASSRDATNTGELFF.

This chain joins TRBV5-6 and TRBJ2-1; D not resolved. Per the germline V gene, CDR1 is SGHDT and CDR2 is YYEEEE. V was pared by 2 bases and J by 7 bases, with 4 bases between. This CDR3 contains 11 residues. The CDR3: CASSLQNEQFF. The CDR3 coding sequence is TGTGCCAGCAGCTTACAGAATGAGCAGTTCTTC.

To note about this clone: The same CDR3 also results from other DNA sequences found in this sample. The chain links TRBV7-9 to TRBJ2-5; D not certain. The CDR3 runs 14 residues. V lost 0 bases and J 2 bases, leaving 7 bases between the germline ends. Per germline, CDR1 SEHNR and CDR2 FQNEAQ (reference sequence). CDR3 nucleotides: TGTGCCAGCAGCTTAGCAGGCCGTCAAGAGACCCAGTACTTC. Amino acids: CASSLAGRQETQYF.

The rearrangement links TRBV6-5 to TRBJ1-6; 7 nucleotides match TRBD1. Germline CDR1 MNHEY, CDR2 SVGAGI. This CDR3 contains 16 residues. V gave up 3 bases and J gave up 4 bases; unmatched junction bases: 6. The CDR3: CASSYTTGSYNSPLHF. The CDR3 DNA reads TGTGCCAGCAGTTATACGACAGGGAGTTATAATTCACCCCTCCACTTT.

This sequence joins TRBV5-4 and TRBJ2-2, with D unclear. The CDR3 sequence is 13 residues long. Trimming removed 5 bases at V and 1 base at J, with 6 bases between. CDR1 SGHNT and CDR2 YYREEE come from the germline V gene (reference sequence). The CDR3 DNA is TGTGCCAGCAGTAGTGGGAACACCGGGGAGCTGTTTTTT. Its protein is CASSSGNTGELFF.

The rearrangement joins TRBV6-5 to TRBJ1-1; TRBD1 matches at 8 bases. The CDR3 runs 15 residues. CDR1 and CDR2 (germline): MNHEY, SVGAGI. J was trimmed by 2 bases and V by 2 bases; bases with no gene match: 4. CDR3 region: CASSYADRVNTEAFF. As DNA, the CDR3 is TGTGCCAGCAGTTACGCGGACAGGGTCAACACTGAAGCTTTCTTT.

The CDR3 DNA follows: TGCGCCAGCAGCCCGGACAGGGGCGTAAACACCATATATTTT. This gives the protein CASSPDRGVNTIYF. The genes are TRBV5-1 and TRBJ1-3; 9 bases fit TRBD1. Trimming cost V 4 bases and J 6 bases; bases outside gene matches: 5. The CDR3 extends over 14 amino acids. CDR1 and CDR2 from the germline V gene are SGHRS and YFSETQ.

This clone showed up just once. This specimen includes other DNA sequences encoding the same CDR3. The chain combines TRBV5-1 with TRBJ2-7; 8 positions agree with TRBD2. The ends lost 3 bases at V and 6 bases at J; junction bases unmatched: 2. In germline, CDR1 is SGHRS, CDR2 YFSETQ. The CDR3 is 12 residues long. The CDR3 sequence: CASSSGGGEQYF. CDR3 bases: TGCGCCAGCAGCTCCGGGGGGGGCGAGCAGTACTTC.

The genes are TRBV19 and TRBJ1-5, with D unclear. CDR1 is LNHDA and CDR2 is SQIVND in the germline V gene (reference sequence). The CDR3 spans 13 residues. Trimming shortened V by 3 bases and J by 4 bases, and 7 bases separated the two germline ends. The CDR3 DNA reads as TGTGCCAGTAGTATTCGAAATAATCAGCCCCAGCATTTT. Protein: CASSIRNNQPQHF.

The chain recombines TRBV18 with TRBJ2-7; 13 nucleotides match TRBD2. Unmatched junction bases numbered 5, after V lost 4 bases and J lost 2 bases. The CDR3 sequence is 16 residues long. Germline-derived CDR1 and CDR2 are KGHSH and LQKENI. The CDR3 here is CASSLGLAGLTYEQYF. Here the CDR3 DNA reads TGTGCCAGCTCACTGGGACTAGCGGGACTAACCTACGAGCAGTACTTC.

Points on this clone: This specimen includes other DNA sequences encoding the same CDR3. The chain couples TRBV6-5 to TRBJ2-7; TRBD2 agrees at 8 bases. Germline assignment: CDR1 MNHEY and CDR2 SVGAGI. CDR3 length equals 16 residues. V shed 0 bases, J shed 2 bases, and the junction held 6 bases outside the gene matches. CDR3: CASSYSRTSGTYEQYF. CDR3 nucleotides: TGTGCCAGCAGTTACTCGAGAACTAGCGGCACCTACGAGCAGTACTTC.

V and J are TRBV7-6 and TRBJ2-7, with 8 bases fitting TRBD2. CDR1 and CDR2 from the germline V gene are SGHVS and FNYEAQ. V trimming: 5 bases; J trimming: 2 bases; junction bases outside the gene matches: 2. This CDR3 is built from 13 residues. CDR3 sequence reads: CASSNGRAYEQYF. CDR3 DNA sequence: TGTGCCAGCAGCAACGGGAGGGCCTACGAGCAGTACTTC.

The chain is built from TRBV10-3 and TRBJ2-7; no clear D. Trimming shortened V by 3 bases and J by 2 bases, and 17 bases separated the two germline ends. The V gene's germline CDR1 is ENHRY and CDR2 SYGVKD. The CDR3 is 16 amino acids. In DNA, the CDR3 is TGTGCCATCAGTGAACGGAACACGGAGATTACCTACGAGCAGTACTTC. Its translation: CAISERNTEITYEQYF.

The chain combines TRBV19 with TRBJ1-1, with 8 positions matching TRBD1. The CDR3 has 14 residues. Germline V gene sequence: CDR1 LNHDA, CDR2 SQIVND (reference sequence). J gave up 4 bases and V 7 bases, and 8 bases lay outside the gene matches. This chain's CDR3 is CASKGQGAFTEAFF. Here the CDR3 DNA reads TGTGCCAGTAAAGGGCAGGGGGCATTCACTGAAGCTTTCTTT.

The V call is TRBV30, the J call TRBJ2-6, with D unclear. With 3 bases removed from V and 0 bases from J, the gap between germline ends came to 9 bases. CDR3 length: 15 amino acids. Germline CDR1 reads GTSNPN; CDR2 reads SVGIG (reference sequence). Here the CDR3 DNA reads TGTGCCTGGAGGTTATGGACCTCTGGGGCCAACGTCCTGACTTTC. Its protein product is CAWRLWTSGANVLTF.

This chain uses TRBV29-1 with TRBJ1-1; TRBD1 agrees at 10 bases. The trim removed 4 bases at V and 1 base at J, leaving 9 bases unmatched. Looked up from germline, CDR1 is SQVTM and CDR2 is ANQGSEA. This CDR3 is 16 amino acids long. The CDR3 region is CSVGGTGVFSNTEAFF. The CDR3 DNA reads as TGCAGCGTTGGAGGGACAGGGGTTTTTTCGAACACTGAAGCTTTCTTT.

This clone has just one count. The chain uses TRBV5-8 and TRBJ2-7; 11 positions agree with TRBD1. This CDR3 has 15 residues. V lost 1 base and J lost 3; bases outside the gene matches: 3. The germline CDR1 and CDR2 sequences are SGHTS and YDEGEE. CDR3 in DNA: TGTGCCAGCAGCTTGTGGGGGACAGGGGGCTACGAGCAGTACTTC. Protein product: CASSLWGTGGYEQYF. Complete variable domain (other parts from reference TRBV5-8 and TRBJ2-7): EAGVTQSPTHLIKTRGQQATLRCSPISGHTSVYWYQQALGLGLQFLLWYDEGEERNRGNFPPRFSGRQFPNYSSELNVNALELEDSALYLCASSLWGTGGYEQYFGPGTRLTVT.

CDR3 in amino acids: CASSSQAGSYNSPLHF. The CDR3 region has the DNA TGTGCCAGCAGCTCCCAGGCGGGGTCCTATAATTCACCCCTCCACTTT. The chain links TRBV7-9 to TRBJ1-6, with D unresolved. The germline V gene has CDR1 SEHNR and CDR2 FQNEAQ (reference sequence). This CDR3 contains 16 residues. Trimming pared 4 bases from V and 1 base from J, leaving 11 bases between.

The rearrangement uses TRBV11-2 and TRBJ2-3, with 7 bases that match TRBD2. Germline V gene sequence: CDR1 SGHAT, CDR2 FQNNGV. This CDR3 is 16 amino acids long. J was trimmed by 0 bases and V by 0 bases; bases with no gene match: 3. CDR3 bases: TGTGCCAGCAGCTTAGACGGAGCGGGAAGCACAGATACGCAGTATTTT. This gives the protein CASSLDGAGSTDTQYF.

The chain employs TRBV6-6 and TRBJ2-5; D is undetermined. Germline assignment: CDR1 MNHNY and CDR2 SVGAGI (reference sequence). CDR3 length equals 11 residues. Trimming took off 5 bases at V and 5 bases at J, with 6 bases between the two ends. The CDR3 DNA follows: TGTGCCAGCAGTAGTGGGGAGACCCAGTACTTC. It codes for CASSSGETQYF.

The V and J genes are TRBV6-1 and TRBJ2-2; TRBD1 is a possible D gene (5 bases). Trimming cost V 8 bases and J 4 bases, with 14 bases left between them. Germline V gene sequence: CDR1 MNHNS, CDR2 SASEGT. This CDR3 has 14 residues. CDR3 sequence reads: CASCYRGPTGELFF. CDR3 nucleotide sequence: TGTGCCAGCTGCTATAGGGGTCCCACCGGGGAGCTGTTTTTT.

The chain has TRBV29-1 and TRBJ2-2; D call uncertain. There are 16 residues in the CDR3. Germline CDR1 SQVTM, CDR2 ANQGSEA. V lost 0 bases to trimming and J lost 5 bases, with 16 bases between them. CDR3 sequence (DNA): TGCAGCGTTGAAGAAAGGAGTCCAGTAGGGACCGGGGAGCTGTTTTTT. It codes for CSVEERSPVGTGELFF.

The CDR3 loop reads CASSEGAYAFF. In DNA, the CDR3 is TGCGCCAGCAGCGAGGGGGCTTACGCTTTCTTT. The rearrangement uses TRBV5-1 and TRBJ1-1, with 7 bases lining up with TRBD1. With 4 bases clipped from V and 11 bases from J, the junction kept 5 bases outside the gene matches. The germline V gene encodes CDR1 SGHRS and CDR2 YFSETQ. The CDR3 runs 11 residues.

The rearrangement links TRBV7-2 to TRBJ2-3; TRBD2 matches 7 bases. After removal of 4 bases from V and 4 bases from J, the junction contained 14 bases not matched to a gene. The CDR3 loop spans 17 amino acids. CDR1 and CDR2 from the germline V gene are SGHTA and FQGNSA. In DNA, the CDR3 is TGTGCCAGCAGCTCCCGATTAAGCGGGACGGTCCCAGATACGCAGTATTTT. Residues: CASSSRLSGTVPDTQYF.

The genes are TRBV7-2 and TRBJ2-2, with D perhaps being TRBD1 or TRBD2 (5 bases each). The CDR3 is 16 amino acids. V was cut by 4 bases and J by 1 base, with 13 bases left in between. The germline V gene encodes CDR1 SGHTA and CDR2 FQGNSA. DNA for the CDR3: TGTGCCAGCAGCTCCACCGGGACCCTGAACACCGGGGAGCTGTTTTTT. This encodes CASSSTGTLNTGELFF.